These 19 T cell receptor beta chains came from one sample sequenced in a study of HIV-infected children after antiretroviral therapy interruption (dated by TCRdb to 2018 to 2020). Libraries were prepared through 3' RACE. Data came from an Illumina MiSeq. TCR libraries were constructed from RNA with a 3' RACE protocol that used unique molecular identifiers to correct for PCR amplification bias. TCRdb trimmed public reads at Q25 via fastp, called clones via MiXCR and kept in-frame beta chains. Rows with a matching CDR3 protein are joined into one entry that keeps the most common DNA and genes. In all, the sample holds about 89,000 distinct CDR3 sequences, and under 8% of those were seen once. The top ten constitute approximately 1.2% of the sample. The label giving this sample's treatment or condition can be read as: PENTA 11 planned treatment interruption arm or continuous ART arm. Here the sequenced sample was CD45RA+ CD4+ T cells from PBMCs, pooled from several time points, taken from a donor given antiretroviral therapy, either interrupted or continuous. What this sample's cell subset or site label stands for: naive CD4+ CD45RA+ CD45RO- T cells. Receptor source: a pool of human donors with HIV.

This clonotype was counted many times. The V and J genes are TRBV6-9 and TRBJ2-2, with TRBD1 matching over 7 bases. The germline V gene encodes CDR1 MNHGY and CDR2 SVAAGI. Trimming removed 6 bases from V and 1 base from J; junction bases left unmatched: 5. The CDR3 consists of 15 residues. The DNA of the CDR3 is TGTGCCAGCAGCCCGGGACAGATGAACACCGGGGAGCTGTTTTTT. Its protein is CASSPGQMNTGELFF.

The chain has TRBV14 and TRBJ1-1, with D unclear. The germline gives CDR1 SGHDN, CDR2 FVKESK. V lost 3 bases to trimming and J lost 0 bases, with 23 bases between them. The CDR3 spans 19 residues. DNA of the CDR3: TGTGCCAGCAGCCAGGGCCCCCACAAGGCCGGCCATATGAACACTGAAGCTTTCTTT. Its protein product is CASSQGPHKAGHMNTEAFF.

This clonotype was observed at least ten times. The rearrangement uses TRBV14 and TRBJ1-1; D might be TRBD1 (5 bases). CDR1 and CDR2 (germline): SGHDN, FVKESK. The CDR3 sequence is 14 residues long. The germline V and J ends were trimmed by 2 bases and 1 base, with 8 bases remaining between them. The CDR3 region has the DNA TGTGCCAGCAGCCAAACCCAGGGGAACACTGAAGCTTTCTTT. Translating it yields CASSQTQGNTEAFF.

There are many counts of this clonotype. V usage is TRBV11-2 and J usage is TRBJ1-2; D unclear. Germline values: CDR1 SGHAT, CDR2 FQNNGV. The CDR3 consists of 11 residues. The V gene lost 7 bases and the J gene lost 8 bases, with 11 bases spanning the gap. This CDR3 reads CASNVVPGYTF. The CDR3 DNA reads TGTGCCAGCAATGTTGTGCCGGGCTACACCTTC.

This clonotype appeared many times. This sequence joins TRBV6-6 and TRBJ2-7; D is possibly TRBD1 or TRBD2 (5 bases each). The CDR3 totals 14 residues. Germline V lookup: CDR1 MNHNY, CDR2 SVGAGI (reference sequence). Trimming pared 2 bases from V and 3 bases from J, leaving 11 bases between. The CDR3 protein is CASSYGGRNYEQYF. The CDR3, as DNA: TGTGCCAGCAGTTACGGGGGACGGAACTACGAGCAGTACTTC.

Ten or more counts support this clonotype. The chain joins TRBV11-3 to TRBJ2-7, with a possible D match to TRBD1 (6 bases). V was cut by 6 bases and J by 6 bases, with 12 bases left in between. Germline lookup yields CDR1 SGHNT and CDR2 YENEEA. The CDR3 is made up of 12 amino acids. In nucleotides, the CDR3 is TGTGCCAGCAGTCTTCAAGGGGGCGAGCAGTACTTC. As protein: CASSLQGGEQYF.

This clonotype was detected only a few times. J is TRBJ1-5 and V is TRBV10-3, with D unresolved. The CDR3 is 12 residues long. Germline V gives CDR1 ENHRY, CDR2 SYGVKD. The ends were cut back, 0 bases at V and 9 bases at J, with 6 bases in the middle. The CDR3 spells CAISESGGPQHF. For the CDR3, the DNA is TGTGCCATCAGTGAGTCAGGAGGGCCCCAGCATTTT.

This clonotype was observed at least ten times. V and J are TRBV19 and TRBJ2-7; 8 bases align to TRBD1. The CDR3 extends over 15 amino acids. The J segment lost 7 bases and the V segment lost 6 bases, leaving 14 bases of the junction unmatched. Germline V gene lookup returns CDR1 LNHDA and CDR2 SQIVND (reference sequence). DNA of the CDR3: TGTGCCAGTAGCCCCAGGACAGGGCGAGTCTCTGAGCAGTACTTC. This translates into CASSPRTGRVSEQYF.

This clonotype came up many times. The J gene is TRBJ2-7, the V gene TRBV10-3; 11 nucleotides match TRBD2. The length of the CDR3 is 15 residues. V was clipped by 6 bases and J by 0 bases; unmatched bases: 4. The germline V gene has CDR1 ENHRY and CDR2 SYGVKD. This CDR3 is CAISDTSGSSYEQYF. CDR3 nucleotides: TGTGCCATCAGCGATACTAGCGGGAGCTCCTACGAGCAGTACTTC.

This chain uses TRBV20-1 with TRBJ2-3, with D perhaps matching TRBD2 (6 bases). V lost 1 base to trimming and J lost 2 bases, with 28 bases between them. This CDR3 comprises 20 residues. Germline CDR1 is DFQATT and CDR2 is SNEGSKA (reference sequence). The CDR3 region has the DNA TGCAGTGCTAGAGTGAATCCCGGGACTCCTCCGCTTAAGAACACAGATACGCAGTATTTT. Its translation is CSARVNPGTPPLKNTDTQYF.

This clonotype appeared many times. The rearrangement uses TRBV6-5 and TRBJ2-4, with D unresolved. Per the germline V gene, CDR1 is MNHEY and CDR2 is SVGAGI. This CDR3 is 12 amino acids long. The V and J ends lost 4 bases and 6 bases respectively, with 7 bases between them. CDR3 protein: CASSSTLNIQYF. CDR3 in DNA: TGTGCCAGCAGTTCAACCCTAAACATTCAGTACTTC.

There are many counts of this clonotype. CDR3 DNA: TGTGCCAGTAGTATGCGGCCGGGACAGGAAAATCCCCTATACGAGCAGTACTTC. Translation gives CASSMRPGQENPLYEQYF. The V and J genes are TRBV19 and TRBJ2-7, with 8 positions matching TRBD1. Germline V lookup: CDR1 LNHDA, CDR2 SQIVND (reference sequence). The CDR3 consists of 18 residues. Trimming took 3 bases from V and 4 from J; bases not matched to a gene: 17. Complete variable domain (other parts from reference TRBV19 and TRBJ2-7): DGGITQSPKYLFRKEGQNVTLSCEQNLNHDAMYWYRQDPGQGLRLIYYSQIVNDFQKGDIAEGYSVSREKKESFPLTVTSAQKNPTAFYLCASSMRPGQENPLYEQYFGPGTRLTVT.

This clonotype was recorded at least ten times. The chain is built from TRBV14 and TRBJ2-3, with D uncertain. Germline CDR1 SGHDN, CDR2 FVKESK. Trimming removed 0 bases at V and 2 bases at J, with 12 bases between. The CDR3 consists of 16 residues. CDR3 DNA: TGTGCCAGCAGCCAAGAACATCAGCGTTTCACAGATACGCAGTATTTT. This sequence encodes CASSQEHQRFTDTQYF.

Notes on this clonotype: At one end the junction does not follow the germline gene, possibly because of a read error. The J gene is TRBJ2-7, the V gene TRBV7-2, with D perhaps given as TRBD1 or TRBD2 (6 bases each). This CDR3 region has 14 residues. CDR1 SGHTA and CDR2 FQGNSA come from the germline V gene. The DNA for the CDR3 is TGTGCCAGCAGATTAGGGGGAGGCCTCTACGAGCAGTACTTC. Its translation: CASRLGGGLYEQYF.

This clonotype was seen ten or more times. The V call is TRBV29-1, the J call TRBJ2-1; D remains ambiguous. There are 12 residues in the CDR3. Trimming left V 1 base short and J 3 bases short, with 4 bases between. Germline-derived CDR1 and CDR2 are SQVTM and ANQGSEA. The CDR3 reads CSVEGVYNEQFF. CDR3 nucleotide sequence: TGCAGCGTTGAAGGTGTCTACAATGAGCAGTTCTTC.

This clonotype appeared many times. In nucleotides, the CDR3 is TGTGCCAGCAGTCACAGGGCCCGTCCCCCCCTGAACACTGAAGCTTTCTTT. This gives the protein CASSHRARPPLNTEAFF. The gene calls are TRBV6-1 and TRBJ1-1; a possible D gene is TRBD1 (6 bases). Germline CDR1 MNHNS, CDR2 SASEGT. The CDR3 extends over 17 amino acids. V lost 5 bases to trimming and J lost 0 bases, with 19 bases between them.

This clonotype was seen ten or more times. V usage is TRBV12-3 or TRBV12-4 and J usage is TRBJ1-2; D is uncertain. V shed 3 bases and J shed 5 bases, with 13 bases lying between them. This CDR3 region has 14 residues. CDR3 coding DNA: TGTGCCAGCAGTTTGGGCGGTTTAGGTTATGGCTACACCTTC. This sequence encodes CASSLGGLGYGYTF.

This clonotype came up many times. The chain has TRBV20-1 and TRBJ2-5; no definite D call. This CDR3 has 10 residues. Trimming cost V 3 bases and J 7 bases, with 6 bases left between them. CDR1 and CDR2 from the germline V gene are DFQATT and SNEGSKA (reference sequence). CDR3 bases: TGCAGTGCTAGGGAGTTGACCCAGTACTTC. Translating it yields CSARELTQYF.

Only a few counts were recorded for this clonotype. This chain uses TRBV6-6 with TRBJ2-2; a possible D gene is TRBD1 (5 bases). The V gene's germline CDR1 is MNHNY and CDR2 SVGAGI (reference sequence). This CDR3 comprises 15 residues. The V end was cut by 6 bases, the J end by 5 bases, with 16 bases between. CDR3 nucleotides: TGTGCCAGCAGCCACCCCCAGGGAAGTACCGGGGAGCTGTTTTTT. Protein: CASSHPQGSTGELFF.